The T cell receptor beta chain described here comes from a study of T cell responses to AZD1222 COVID-19 vaccine. Study-wide findings and caveats: A rise in Spike-specific TCR breadth and depth followed two AZD1222 doses. Clonal diversity was possibly underestimated, and white British individuals and females predominated among donors.

The J segment lost 1 base and the V segment lost 3 bases, leaving 5 bases of the junction unmatched. The CDR3 contains 16 residues. The germline gives CDR1 MDHEN, CDR2 SYDVKM. Assay used: immunoSEQ multiplex PCR; TCRdb lists only in-frame clones, some missing. The sample has roughly 150,000 clones; 90% are singletons. As for this clone: Its matching antigen is unknown.

This chain links TRBV28 with TRBJ2-1; 8 nucleotides line up with TRBD2. This clonotype was obtained from an adult who received the AZD1222 COVID-19 vaccine. This specimen consisted of peripheral blood, obtained 28 days after the second AZD1222 dose. DNA of the CDR3: TGTGCCAGCAGTTTGCCCAGCGGGAGTTCCTACAATGAGCAGTTCTTC. Translation gives CASSLPSGSSYNEQFF.